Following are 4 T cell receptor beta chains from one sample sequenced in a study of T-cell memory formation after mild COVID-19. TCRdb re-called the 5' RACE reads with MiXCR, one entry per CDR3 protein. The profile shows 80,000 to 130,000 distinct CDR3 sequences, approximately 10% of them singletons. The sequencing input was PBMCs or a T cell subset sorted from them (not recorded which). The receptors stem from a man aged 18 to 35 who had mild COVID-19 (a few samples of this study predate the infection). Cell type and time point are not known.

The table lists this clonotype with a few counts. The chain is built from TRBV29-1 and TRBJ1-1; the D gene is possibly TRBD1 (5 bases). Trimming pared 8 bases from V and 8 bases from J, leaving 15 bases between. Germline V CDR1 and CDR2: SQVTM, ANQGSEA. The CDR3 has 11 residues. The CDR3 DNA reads TGCAGCACATATAGGGGCGGGGAAGCTTTCTTT. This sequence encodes CSTYRGGEAFF.

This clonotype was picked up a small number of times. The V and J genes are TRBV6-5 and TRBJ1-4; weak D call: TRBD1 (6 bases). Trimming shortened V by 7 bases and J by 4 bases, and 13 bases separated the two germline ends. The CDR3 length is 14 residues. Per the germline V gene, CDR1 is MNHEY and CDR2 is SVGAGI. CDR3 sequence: CASTSDSFNEKLFF. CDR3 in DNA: TGTGCCAGCACCTCGGACAGCTTTAATGAAAAACTGTTTTTT.

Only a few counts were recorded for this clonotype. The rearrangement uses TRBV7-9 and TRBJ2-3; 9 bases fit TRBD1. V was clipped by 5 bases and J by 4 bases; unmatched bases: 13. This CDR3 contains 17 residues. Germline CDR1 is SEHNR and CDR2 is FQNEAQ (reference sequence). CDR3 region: CASSIVLTGGLSDTQYF. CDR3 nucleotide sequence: TGTGCCAGCAGCATCGTGCTTACAGGGGGCTTATCAGATACGCAGTATTTT. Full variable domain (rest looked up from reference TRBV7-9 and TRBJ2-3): DTGVSQNPRHKITKRGQNVTFRCDPISEHNRLYWYRQTLGQGPEFLTYFQNEAQLEKSRLLSDRFSAERPKGSFSTLEIQRTEQGDSAMYLCASSIVLTGGLSDTQYFGPGTRLTVL.

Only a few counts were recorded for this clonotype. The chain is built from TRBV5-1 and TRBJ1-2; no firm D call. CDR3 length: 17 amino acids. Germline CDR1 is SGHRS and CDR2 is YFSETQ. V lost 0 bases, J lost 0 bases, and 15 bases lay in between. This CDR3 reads CASSLGLLTLTNYGYTF. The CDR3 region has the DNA TGCGCCAGCAGCTTGGGATTATTGACACTGACTAACTATGGCTACACCTTC.